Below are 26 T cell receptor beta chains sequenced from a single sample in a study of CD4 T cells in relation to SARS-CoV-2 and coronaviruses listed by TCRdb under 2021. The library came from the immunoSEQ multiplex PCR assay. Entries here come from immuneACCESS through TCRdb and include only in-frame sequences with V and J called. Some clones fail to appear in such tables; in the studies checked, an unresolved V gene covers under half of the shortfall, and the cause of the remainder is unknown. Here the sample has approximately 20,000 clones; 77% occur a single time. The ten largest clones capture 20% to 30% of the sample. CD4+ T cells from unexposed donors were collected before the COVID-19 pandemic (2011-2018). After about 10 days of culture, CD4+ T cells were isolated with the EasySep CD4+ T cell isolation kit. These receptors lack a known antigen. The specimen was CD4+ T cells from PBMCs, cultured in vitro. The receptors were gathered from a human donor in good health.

CDR3 nucleotide sequence: TGTGCCAGCAGTGAGGGGCGCAACTATGGCTACACCTTC. Translated, it gives CASSEGRNYGYTF. The rearrangement joins TRBV9 to TRBJ1-2; D is possibly TRBD1 (5 bases). Trimming took off 5 bases at V and 2 bases at J, with 10 bases between the two ends. This CDR3 spans 13 amino acids. CDR1 and CDR2 from the germline V gene are SGDLS and YYNGEE.

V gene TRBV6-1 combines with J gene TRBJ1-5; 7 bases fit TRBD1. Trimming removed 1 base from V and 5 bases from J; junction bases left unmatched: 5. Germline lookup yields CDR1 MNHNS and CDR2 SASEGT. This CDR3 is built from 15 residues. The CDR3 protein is CASSEGPGGYQPQHF. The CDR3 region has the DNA TGTGCCAGCAGTGAAGGACCAGGGGGGTATCAGCCCCAGCATTTT.

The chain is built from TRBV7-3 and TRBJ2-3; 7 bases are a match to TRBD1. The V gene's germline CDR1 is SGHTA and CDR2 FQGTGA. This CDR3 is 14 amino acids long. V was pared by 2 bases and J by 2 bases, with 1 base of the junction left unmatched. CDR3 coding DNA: TGTGCCAGCAGCTTAGGGACAGCCACAGATACGCAGTATTTT. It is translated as CASSLGTATDTQYF.

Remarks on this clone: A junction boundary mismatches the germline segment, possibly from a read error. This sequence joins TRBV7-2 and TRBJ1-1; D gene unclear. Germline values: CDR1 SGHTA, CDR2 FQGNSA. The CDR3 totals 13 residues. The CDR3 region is CASRLGLNTEAFF. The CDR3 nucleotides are TGTGCCAGCAGATTAGGGTTGAACACTGAAGCTTTCTTT.

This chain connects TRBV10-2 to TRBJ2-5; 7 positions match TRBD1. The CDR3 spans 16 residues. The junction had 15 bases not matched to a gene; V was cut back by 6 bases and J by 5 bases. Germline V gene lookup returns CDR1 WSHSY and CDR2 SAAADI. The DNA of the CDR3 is TGCGCCAGCAGCCAGAGGTACAGGGGCATGGTGGAGACCCAGTACTTC. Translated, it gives CASSQRYRGMVETQYF.

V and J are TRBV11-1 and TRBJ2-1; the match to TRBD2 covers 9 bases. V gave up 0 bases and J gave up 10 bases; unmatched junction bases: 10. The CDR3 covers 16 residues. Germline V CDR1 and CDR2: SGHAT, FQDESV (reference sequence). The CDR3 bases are TGTGCCAGCAGCTTAGCTGCGGCGGGAGGGCAAAGGGAGCAGTTCTTC. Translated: CASSLAAAGGQREQFF.

Here the CDR3 DNA reads TGTGCCAGCAGTTACTCTTGGGAGTACGAGCAGTACTTC. Its translation: CASSYSWEYEQYF. This chain joins TRBV6-5 and TRBJ2-7; weak D call: TRBD2 (5 bases). With 0 bases removed from V and 4 bases from J, the gap between germline ends came to 7 bases. CDR1 and CDR2 (germline): MNHEY, SVGAGI. The length of the CDR3 is 13 residues.

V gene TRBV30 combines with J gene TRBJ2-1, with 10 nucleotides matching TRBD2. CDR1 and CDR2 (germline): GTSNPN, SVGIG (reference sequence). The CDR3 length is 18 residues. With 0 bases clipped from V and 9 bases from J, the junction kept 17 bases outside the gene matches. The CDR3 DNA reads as TGTGCCTGGAGTGTATTAGGTTGGCTAGCGGGAGAGATGGGTGAGCAGTTCTTC. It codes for CAWSVLGWLAGEMGEQFF.

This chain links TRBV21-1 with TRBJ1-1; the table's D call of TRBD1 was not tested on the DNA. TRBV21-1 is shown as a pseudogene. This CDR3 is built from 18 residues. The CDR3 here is CASSKNSGTGIMNTEAFF. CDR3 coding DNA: TGTGCCAGCAGCAAAAATTCCGGGACAGGAATCATGAACACTGAAGCTTTCTTT.

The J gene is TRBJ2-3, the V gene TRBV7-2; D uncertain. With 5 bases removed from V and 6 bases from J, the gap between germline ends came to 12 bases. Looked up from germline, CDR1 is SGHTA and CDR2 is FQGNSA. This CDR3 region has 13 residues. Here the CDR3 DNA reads TGTGCCAGCAGCAGAACTTTGTGGGATACGCAGTATTTT. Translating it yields CASSRTLWDTQYF.

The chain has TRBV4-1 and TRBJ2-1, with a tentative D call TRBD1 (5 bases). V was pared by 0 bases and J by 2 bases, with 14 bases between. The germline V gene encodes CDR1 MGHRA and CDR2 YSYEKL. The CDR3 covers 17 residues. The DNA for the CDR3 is TGCGCCAGCAGCCAAGAAGGGGCAGGGTTTACCTACAATGAGCAGTTCTTC. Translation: CASSQEGAGFTYNEQFF.

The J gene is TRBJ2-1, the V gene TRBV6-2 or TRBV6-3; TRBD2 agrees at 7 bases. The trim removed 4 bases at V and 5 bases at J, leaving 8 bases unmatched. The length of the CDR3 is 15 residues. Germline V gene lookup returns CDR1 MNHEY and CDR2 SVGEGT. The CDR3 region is CASSFARDYHNEQFF. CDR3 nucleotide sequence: TGTGCCAGCAGTTTCGCCCGGGACTATCACAATGAGCAGTTCTTC.

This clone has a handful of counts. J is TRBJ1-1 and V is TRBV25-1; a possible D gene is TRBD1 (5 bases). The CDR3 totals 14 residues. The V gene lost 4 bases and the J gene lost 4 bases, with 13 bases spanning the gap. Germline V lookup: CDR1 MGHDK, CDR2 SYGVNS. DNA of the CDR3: TGTGCCAGCAGTGGGGGGGTTGGGATCACTGAAGCTTTCTTT. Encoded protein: CASSGGVGITEAFF.

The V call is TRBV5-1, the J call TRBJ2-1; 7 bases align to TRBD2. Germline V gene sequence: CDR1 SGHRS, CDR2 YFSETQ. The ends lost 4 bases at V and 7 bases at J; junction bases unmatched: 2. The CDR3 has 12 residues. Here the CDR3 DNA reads TGCGCCAGCAGCAGGGAGGGGAATGAGCAGTTCTTC. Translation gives CASSREGNEQFF.

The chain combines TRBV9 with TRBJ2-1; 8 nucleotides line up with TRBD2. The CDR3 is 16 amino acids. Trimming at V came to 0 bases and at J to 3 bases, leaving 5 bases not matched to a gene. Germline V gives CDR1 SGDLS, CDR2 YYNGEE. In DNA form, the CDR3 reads TGTGCCAGCAGCGTAGACGGCGGGGGGTTCTACAATGAGCAGTTCTTC. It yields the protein CASSVDGGGFYNEQFF. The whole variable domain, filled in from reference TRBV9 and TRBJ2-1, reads DSGVTQTPKHLITATGQRVTLRCSPRSGDLSVYWYQQSLDQGLQFLIQYYNGEERAKGNILERFSAQQFPDLHSELNLSSLELGDSALYFCASSVDGGGFYNEQFFGPGTRLTVL.

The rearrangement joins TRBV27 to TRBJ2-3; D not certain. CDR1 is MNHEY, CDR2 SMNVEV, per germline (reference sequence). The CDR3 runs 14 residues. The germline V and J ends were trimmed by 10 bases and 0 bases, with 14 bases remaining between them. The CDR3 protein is CATSGVTSTDTQYF. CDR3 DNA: TGTGCCACCTCGGGTGTGACTAGCACAGATACGCAGTATTTT.

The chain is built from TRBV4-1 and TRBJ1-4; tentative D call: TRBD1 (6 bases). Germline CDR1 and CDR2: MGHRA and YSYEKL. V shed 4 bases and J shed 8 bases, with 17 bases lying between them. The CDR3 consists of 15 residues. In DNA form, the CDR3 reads TGCGCCAGCAGCCCGGGAACTGTAGGGGGAGAAAAACTGTTTTTT. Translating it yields CASSPGTVGGEKLFF.

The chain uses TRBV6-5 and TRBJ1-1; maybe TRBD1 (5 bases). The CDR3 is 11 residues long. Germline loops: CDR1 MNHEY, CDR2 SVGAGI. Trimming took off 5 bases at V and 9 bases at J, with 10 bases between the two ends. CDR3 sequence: CASSSGAKAFF. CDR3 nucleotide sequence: TGTGCCAGCAGTAGTGGGGCCAAAGCTTTCTTT.

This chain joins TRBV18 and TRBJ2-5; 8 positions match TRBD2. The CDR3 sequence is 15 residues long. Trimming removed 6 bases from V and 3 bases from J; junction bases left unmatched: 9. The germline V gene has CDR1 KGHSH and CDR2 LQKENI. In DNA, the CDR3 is TGTGCCAGCTCTCTACAAGCGGGGGTTAAAGAGACCCAGTACTTC. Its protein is CASSLQAGVKETQYF.

The CDR3 reads CSFWRGTGPNTEAFF. The DNA of the CDR3 is TGCAGCTTTTGGAGGGGAACTGGACCGAACACTGAAGCTTTCTTT. The V gene is TRBV29-1, the J gene TRBJ1-1; D might be TRBD1 (5 bases). With 8 bases removed from V and 1 base from J, the gap between germline ends came to 20 bases. Germline CDR1 reads SQVTM; CDR2 reads ANQGSEA. This CDR3 has 15 residues.

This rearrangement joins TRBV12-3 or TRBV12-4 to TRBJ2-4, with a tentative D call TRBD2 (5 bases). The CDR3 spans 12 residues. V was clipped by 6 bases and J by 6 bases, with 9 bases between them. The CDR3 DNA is TGTGCCAGCAGCTCGGACTCAAACATTCAGTACTTC. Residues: CASSSDSNIQYF.

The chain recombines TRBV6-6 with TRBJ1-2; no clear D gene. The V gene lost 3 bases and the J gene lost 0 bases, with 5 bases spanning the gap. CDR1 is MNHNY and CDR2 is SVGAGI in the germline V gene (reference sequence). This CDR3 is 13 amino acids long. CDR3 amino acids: CASSYSANYGYTF. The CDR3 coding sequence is TGTGCCAGCAGTTATTCAGCTAACTATGGCTACACCTTC.

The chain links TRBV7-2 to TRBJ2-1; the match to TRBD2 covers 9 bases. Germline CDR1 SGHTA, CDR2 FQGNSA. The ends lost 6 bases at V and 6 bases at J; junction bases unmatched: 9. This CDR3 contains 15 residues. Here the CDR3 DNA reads TGTGCCAGCAGTTCTCTTAGAGCGGGGGGCAATGAGCAGTTCTTC. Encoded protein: CASSSLRAGGNEQFF.

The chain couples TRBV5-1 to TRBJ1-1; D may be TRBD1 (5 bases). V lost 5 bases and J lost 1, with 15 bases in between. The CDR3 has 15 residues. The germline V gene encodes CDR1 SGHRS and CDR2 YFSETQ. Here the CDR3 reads CASRWDGRENTEAFF. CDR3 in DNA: TGCGCCAGCAGATGGGACGGAAGGGAGAACACTGAAGCTTTCTTT.

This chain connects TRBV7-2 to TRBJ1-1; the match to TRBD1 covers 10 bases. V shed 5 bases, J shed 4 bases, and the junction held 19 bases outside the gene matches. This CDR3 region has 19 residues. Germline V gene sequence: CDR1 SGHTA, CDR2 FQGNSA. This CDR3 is CASSKAGGQGTGVSTEAFF. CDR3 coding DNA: TGTGCCAGCAGCAAAGCGGGTGGTCAGGGGACAGGGGTGTCCACTGAAGCTTTCTTT.

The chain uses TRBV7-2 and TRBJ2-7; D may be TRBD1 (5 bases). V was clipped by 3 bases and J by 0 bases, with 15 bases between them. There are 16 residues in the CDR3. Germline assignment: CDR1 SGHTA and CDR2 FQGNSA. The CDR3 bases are TGTGCCAGCAGCTTTATAGACAGCTGGAGCTCCTACGAGCAGTACTTC. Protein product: CASSFIDSWSSYEQYF.